This record covers a single T cell receptor (beta chain). Its antigen is not known. J gave up 9 bases and V 1 base, and 4 bases lay outside the gene matches. CDR3 length: 16 residues. Per the germline V gene, CDR1 is KGHSH and CDR2 is LQKENI. This specimen comes from a study of beta chain features in type 1 diabetes. Findings and limits, study-wide: Shortening of TCRB CDR3s, moderate but significant, appeared in all four CD4+ subsets of Type 1 diabetes patients. There were fewer insertions and more deletions at the VDJ junctions of type 1 diabetes patients.

Sequenced material consisted of expressed TCRB transcripts (all of the isolated RNA was reverse transcribed). Deep immunoSEQ sequencing covered naive, central memory and regulatory T cell samples. Data came from immunoSEQ multiplex PCR; TCRdb stores just in-frame clones and leaves some out. Of 300,000 or so clones in the sample, around 9.7% were seen once. The TCR sequence derives from a man aged 25-45 years with type 1 diabetes. Source material: central memory CD4+ T cells from blood. The genes are TRBV18 and TRBJ2-1; TRBD2 agrees at 15 bases. CDR3 coding DNA: TGTGCCAGCTCACCACGGGGACTAGCGGGGGGCTTTGAGCAGTTCTTC. This sequence encodes CASSPRGLAGGFEQFF.